Listed here are 22 T cell receptor beta chains from one sample, sequenced in a study of blood T cell repertoires in COVID-19. Some clones are missing from TCRdb's copy, which holds only in-frame ones; the method was immunoSEQ multiplex PCR. Seen here are approximately 200,000 clones, 80% to 85% observed once, and the top ten hold approximately 10%. Sequenced: peripheral blood. The receptors here all came from an elderly woman with COVID-19, enrolled during active disease.

The chain employs TRBV30 and TRBJ1-6, with a tentative D call TRBD1 (5 bases). This CDR3 is 15 amino acids long. V lost 7 bases, J lost 4 bases, and 17 bases lay in between. Germline CDR1 GTSNPN, CDR2 SVGIG (reference sequence). The CDR3 loop is CASQAGGYYNSPLHF. DNA of the CDR3: TGTGCCTCCCAAGCGGGGGGGTATTATAATTCACCCCTCCACTTT.

This sequence joins TRBV5-1 and TRBJ2-3, with TRBD1 matching 8 bases. Germline V gives CDR1 SGHRS, CDR2 YFSETQ. This CDR3 is 15 amino acids long. The V and J ends lost 0 bases and 4 bases, in that order; junction bases with no gene match: 4. This CDR3 is CASSLAGGAPDTQYF. The CDR3, as DNA: TGCGCCAGCAGCTTGGCAGGGGGCGCCCCAGATACGCAGTATTTT.

This chain links TRBV6-6 with TRBJ1-5, with 10 positions matching TRBD1. Germline assignment: CDR1 MNHNY and CDR2 SVGAGI (reference sequence). This CDR3 has 14 amino acids. Trimming took 5 bases from V and 6 from J; bases not matched to a gene: 4. This CDR3 reads CASSRQGAPQPQHF. In DNA, the CDR3 is TGTGCCAGCAGTCGACAGGGGGCCCCTCAGCCCCAGCATTTT.

The rearrangement links TRBV7-7 to TRBJ2-1; 9 bases are a match to TRBD2. Germline V gene lookup returns CDR1 SSHAT and CDR2 FNYEAQ (reference sequence). The trim removed 2 bases at V and 3 bases at J, leaving 2 bases unmatched. The CDR3 runs to 15 residues. The CDR3 protein is CASSLSGGLYNEQFF. In DNA form, the CDR3 reads TGTGCCAGCAGCTTAAGCGGGGGGCTCTACAATGAGCAGTTCTTC.

The chain recombines TRBV18 with TRBJ2-3, with D tentatively TRBD2 (6 bases). The CDR3 loop spans 15 amino acids. Trimming removed 4 bases at V and 2 bases at J, with 13 bases between. Germline V lookup: CDR1 KGHSH, CDR2 LQKENI. DNA for the CDR3: TGTGCCAGCTCACTTATTTGGGGGGACACAGATACGCAGTATTTT. Translation: CASSLIWGDTDTQYF.

V usage is TRBV3-1 (or the pseudogene TRBV3-2) and J usage is TRBJ1-2, with D possibly being TRBD1 (6 bases). CDR1 and CDR2 (germline): LGHDT, YNNKEL (reference sequence). The V end was cut by 4 bases, the J end by 3 bases, with 12 bases between. The CDR3 is made up of 14 amino acids. CDR3 nucleotides: TGTGCCAGCAGCCGCTCGGGACACGACTATGGCTACACCTTC. Residues: CASSRSGHDYGYTF.

The rearrangement joins TRBV3-1 (or the pseudogene TRBV3-2) to TRBJ2-5; D perhaps matches TRBD2 (6 bases). The CDR3 is made up of 13 amino acids. The germline CDR1 and CDR2 sequences are LGHDT and YNNKEL (reference sequence). V lost 4 bases and J 7 bases, leaving 13 bases between the germline ends. The CDR3 reads CASSPRDFLTQYF. The CDR3 DNA sequence: TGTGCCAGCAGCCCCCGGGACTTCCTGACCCAGTACTTC.

Comment on this clone: Other DNA sequences in the sample encode the same CDR3. The chain couples TRBV5-1 to TRBJ2-5; a weak D match, TRBD1 (5 bases). Germline values: CDR1 SGHRS, CDR2 YFSETQ. Trimming stripped 0 bases from V and 0 bases from J, with 6 bases between. This CDR3 is built from 14 residues. The CDR3 protein is CASSLGGNQETQYF. The CDR3, as DNA: TGCGCCAGCAGCTTGGGGGGCAACCAAGAGACCCAGTACTTC.

The rearrangement joins TRBV27 to TRBJ2-1; 8 nucleotides line up with TRBD2. J gave up 2 bases and V 3 bases, and 6 bases lay outside the gene matches. Germline CDR1 and CDR2: MNHEY and SMNVEV (reference sequence). This CDR3 contains 16 residues. Here the CDR3 reads CASSFLGGAPYNEQFF. The CDR3 DNA reads as TGTGCCAGCAGTTTCCTCGGGGGGGCACCCTACAATGAGCAGTTCTTC.

This sequence joins TRBV7-8 and TRBJ1-6; 8 nucleotides align to TRBD1. Germline V CDR1 and CDR2: SGHVS, FQNEAQ. The CDR3 covers 15 residues. V trimming: 5 bases; J trimming: 5 bases; junction bases outside the gene matches: 5. CDR3 residues: CASSTATGDNSPLHF. The CDR3 DNA reads TGTGCCAGCAGCACGGCGACAGGGGATAATTCACCCCTCCACTTT.

The chain joins TRBV14 to TRBJ2-7; D is uncertain. Germline CDR1 and CDR2: SGHDN and FVKESK. V shed 4 bases and J shed 4 bases, with 17 bases lying between them. This CDR3 has 15 amino acids. The CDR3 here is CASSPWSPARYEQYF. The CDR3 DNA is TGTGCCAGCAGCCCTTGGAGCCCCGCGAGGTACGAGCAGTACTTC.

V gene TRBV18 combines with J gene TRBJ1-4; D is possibly TRBD1 (5 bases). This CDR3 is 15 amino acids long. V was cut by 6 bases and J by 3 bases, with 14 bases left in between. Germline lookup yields CDR1 KGHSH and CDR2 LQKENI. CDR3 in DNA: TGTGCCAGCTCGCGGCAGGGAACGGCTAATGAAAAACTGTTTTTT. Its protein product is CASSRQGTANEKLFF.

The rearrangement links TRBV28 to TRBJ2-2, with D perhaps matching TRBD2 (6 bases). V gave up 5 bases and J gave up 3 bases, with 10 bases separating them. The germline V gene has CDR1 MDHEN and CDR2 SYDVKM. The CDR3 is made up of 14 amino acids. CDR3 loop: CASSPGDYTGELFF. In DNA form, the CDR3 reads TGTGCCAGCAGTCCGGGGGATTACACCGGGGAGCTGTTTTTT.

The chain carries TRBV6-1 and TRBJ2-1; a weak D match, TRBD1 (8 bases). This CDR3 spans 13 amino acids. V lost 2 bases to trimming and J lost 12 bases, with 14 bases between them. Germline values: CDR1 MNHNS, CDR2 SASEGT. The CDR3 loop reads CASSEQQGGRQFF. For the CDR3, the DNA is TGTGCCAGCAGTGAACAACAGGGGGGGAGGCAGTTCTTC.

The chain joins TRBV4-2 to TRBJ2-3; the match to TRBD2 covers 7 bases. Germline V CDR1 and CDR2: LGHNA, YNFKEQ. The V segment lost 4 bases and the J segment 2 bases; nucleotides outside the gene matches: 12. CDR3 length: 17 residues. The CDR3 reads CASSPRAVAGDTDTQYF. CDR3 in DNA: TGTGCCAGCAGCCCGCGAGCGGTCGCGGGGGACACAGATACGCAGTATTTT.

V gene TRBV15 combines with J gene TRBJ1-4; the D gene is possibly TRBD1 (6 bases). Germline V gives CDR1 LNHNV, CDR2 YYDKDF (reference sequence). With 5 bases removed from V and 7 bases from J, the gap between germline ends came to 20 bases. This CDR3 is 16 amino acids long. The CDR3 coding sequence is TGTGCCACCAGCTGGGGGAACAGGGACCCGGCTGAAAAACTGTTTTTT. This gives the protein CATSWGNRDPAEKLFF.

V and J are TRBV18 and TRBJ1-1; no clear D. Trimming took off 6 bases at V and 4 bases at J, with 18 bases between the two ends. CDR1 is KGHSH and CDR2 is LQKENI in the germline V gene. The CDR3 contains 15 residues. This CDR3 is CASSPMEVGRTEAFF. The CDR3 region has the DNA TGTGCCAGCTCTCCGATGGAGGTAGGTCGCACTGAAGCTTTCTTT.

The genes are TRBV3-1 (or the pseudogene TRBV3-2) and TRBJ2-2, with 12 bases fitting TRBD1. With V trimmed by 8 bases and J by 5 bases, 3 bases remained unmatched. CDR1 is LGHDT and CDR2 is YNNKEL in the germline V gene (reference sequence). The CDR3 covers 14 residues. CDR3 loop: CASGDRGLTGELFF. CDR3 nucleotides: TGTGCCAGCGGGGACAGGGGGCTGACCGGGGAGCTGTTTTTT.

This rearrangement joins TRBV28 to TRBJ1-2; D may be TRBD1 (6 bases). This CDR3 is built from 15 residues. Germline V gene lookup returns CDR1 MDHEN and CDR2 SYDVKM. V was clipped by 2 bases and J by 5 bases, with 15 bases between them. CDR3 coding DNA: TGTGCCAGCAGTTTAAGAGGGGGGGCGCGTTATGGCTACACCTTC. It is translated as CASSLRGGARYGYTF.

V and J are TRBV28 and TRBJ2-7, with TRBD2 matching over 7 bases. CDR3 length: 15 amino acids. The germline V gene has CDR1 MDHEN and CDR2 SYDVKM. The J segment lost 4 bases and the V segment lost 5 bases, leaving 11 bases of the junction unmatched. The CDR3 nucleotides are TGTGCCAGCAGTCCCCCCGGGGAGGGAGGGTACGAGCAGTACTTC. Its translation is CASSPPGEGGYEQYF.

V gene TRBV7-9 combines with J gene TRBJ2-1; possibly TRBD1 for D (6 bases). Germline assignment: CDR1 SEHNR and CDR2 FQNEAQ (reference sequence). Trimming left V 5 bases short and J 3 bases short, with 20 bases between. The CDR3 runs 17 residues. Written as DNA, the CDR3 is TGTGCCAGCAGCCACCTCGATCCCACAGGGTTCTACAATGAGCAGTTCTTC. It specifies CASSHLDPTGFYNEQFF.

The chain uses TRBV18 and TRBJ1-1; D ambiguous. The CDR3 length is 14 residues. Germline V CDR1 and CDR2: KGHSH, LQKENI. Trimming left V 3 bases short and J 2 bases short, with 10 bases between. The CDR3 bases are TGTGCCAGCTCACCCTCTCGGGGTAACACTGAAGCTTTCTTT. As protein: CASSPSRGNTEAFF. Full variable domain (missing parts from reference TRBV18 and TRBJ1-1): NAGVMQNPRHLVRRRGQEARLRCSPMKGHSHVYWYRQLPEEGLKFMVYLQKENIIDESGMPKERFSAEFPKEGPSILRIQQVVRGDSAAYFCASSPSRGNTEAFFGQGTRLTVV.